This TCR beta chain stems from a study of cytotoxic CD8 clonotypes in ibrutinib-treated CLL. In this sample, this clone turned up many times. Method: immunoSEQ multiplex PCR; TCRdb's copy keeps in-frame clones and lacks some. The sample records around 200,000 clones, roughly three quarters being singletons. J was trimmed by 6 bases and V by 1 base; bases with no gene match: 7. Per the germline V gene, CDR1 is SGHKS and CDR2 is YYEKEE (reference sequence). The CDR3 runs to 15 residues. The material sequenced was PBMCs, taken after 12 months of ibrutinib treatment. The chain is built from TRBV5-5 and TRBJ2-3; 8 bases agree with TRBD2. The TCR originated in a human donor with chronic lymphocytic leukemia. CDR3: CASSLFTSGSDTQYF. The CDR3 nucleotides are TGTGCCAGCAGCTTGTTTACTAGCGGTTCGGATACGCAGTATTTT.